The clone carrying this TCR beta chain was observed a few times. CDR3 length: 15 residues. Trimming took 4 bases from V and 1 from J; bases not matched to a gene: 6. Germline CDR1 and CDR2: ENHRY and SYGVKD. This sample is drawn from a study of T cells in Graves' hyperthyroidism and ophthalmopathy. What was amplified from RNA transcripts were TCR beta CDR3 regions. An initial round of RT-PCR targeting the TCR CDR3 relied on the HTBI primer set. MiXCR, applied by TCRdb to the multiplex PCR reads, yields one record per CDR3 protein. Here the sample spans tens of thousands of distinct CDR3 sequences, around 55% being singletons.

V gene TRBV10-3 combines with J gene TRBJ1-1, with 7 bases identical to TRBD1. This TCR derives from a man aged 18 to 29 with Graves' hyperthyroidism. Sequencing was performed on peripheral blood or thyroid tissue (not recorded which). The CDR3 sequence: CAISVRDRQNTEAFF. The CDR3 nucleotides read TGTGCCATCAGTGTGAGGGACAGACAGAACACTGAAGCTTTCTTT.